Shown below are 3 T cell receptor beta chains from a single sample sequenced in a study of blood T cell repertoires in COVID-19. Sequencing used immunoSEQ multiplex PCR; TCRdb keeps in-frame clones, though not all of them. The table shows 150,000 to 200,000 clones, with roughly 77% occurring only once. The sample was peripheral blood. Every receptor here comes from a woman in her 40s with COVID-19, enrolled during active disease.

The V and J genes are TRBV12-5 and TRBJ1-1, with a weak D call TRBD1 (6 bases). CDR1 is LGHNT and CDR2 is FRNRAP in the germline V gene. V lost 0 bases and J 3 bases, leaving 8 bases between the germline ends. The CDR3 is 14 residues long. The CDR3 loop reads CASGLVQGYTEAFF. CDR3 DNA: TGTGCTAGTGGTTTGGTACAGGGTTACACTGAAGCTTTCTTT.

V usage is TRBV4-3 and J usage is TRBJ2-7, with 9 bases fitting TRBD1. The J segment lost 6 bases and the V segment lost 1 base, leaving 1 base of the junction unmatched. The CDR3 is 13 amino acids. The V gene's germline CDR1 is LGHNA and CDR2 YSLEER. DNA of the CDR3: TGCGCCAGCAGCCAAGGGACAGGGGTCGAGCAGTACTTC. This sequence encodes CASSQGTGVEQYF.

In DNA form, the CDR3 reads TGTGCCAGCAGCGGCCGGGACAATGAGCAGTTCTTC. Translation: CASSGRDNEQFF. The genes are TRBV11-3 and TRBJ2-1, with D unresolved. Trimming took 5 bases from V and 5 from J, leaving 7 bases between them. Per germline, CDR1 SGHNT and CDR2 YENEEA. This CDR3 contains 12 residues.